These 15 T cell receptor beta chains share one sample of origin, sequenced in a study of blood T cell repertoires in COVID-19. Produced via immunoSEQ multiplex PCR; TCRdb's table is partial and in-frame only. Altogether 140,000 to 150,000 clones are present, about 83% being singletons, with the ten largest covering approximately 8.9%. Source material: peripheral blood. Receptor source: a man under 40 with COVID-19, enrolled during active disease.

The chain recombines TRBV3-1 (or the pseudogene TRBV3-2) with TRBJ1-1; D unclear. The V and J ends lost 1 base and 6 bases respectively, with 12 bases between them. The CDR3 has 14 residues. The germline V gene has CDR1 LGHDT and CDR2 YNNKEL (reference sequence). CDR3 sequence: CASSQASREAEAFF. In nucleotides, the CDR3 is TGTGCCAGCAGCCAAGCCTCGCGGGAGGCTGAAGCTTTCTTT.

The rearrangement links TRBV9 to TRBJ2-2, with 7 bases aligning to TRBD1. Trimming took 0 bases from V and 6 from J; bases not matched to a gene: 5. The CDR3 has 15 residues. Looked up from germline, CDR1 is SGDLS and CDR2 is YYNGEE. The CDR3 loop reads CASSVGQGVAGELFF. The CDR3 coding sequence is TGTGCCAGCAGCGTAGGGCAGGGGGTGGCCGGGGAGCTGTTTTTT.

The V and J genes are TRBV24-1 and TRBJ2-7, with 7 bases matching TRBD1. With V trimmed by 5 bases and J by 6 bases, 6 bases remained unmatched. Germline V CDR1 and CDR2: KGHDR, SFDVKD. This CDR3 has 13 residues. The CDR3 coding sequence is TGTGCCACCAGTGCCAGACAGGGTCGCGAGCAGTACTTC. As protein: CATSARQGREQYF.

The V gene is TRBV10-3, the J gene TRBJ2-3; D not resolved. V was shortened by 8 bases and J by 0 bases, with 18 bases between the two germline ends. The CDR3 totals 16 residues. From germline, CDR1 is ENHRY and CDR2 SYGVKD. CDR3 nucleotide sequence: TGTGCCATCTCCCCGGCGGCCACGGTTAGCACAGATACGCAGTATTTT. Translated: CAISPAATVSTDTQYF.

Points on this clone: The sample contains more than one DNA sequence encoding this CDR3. V gene TRBV6-5 combines with J gene TRBJ2-1; D perhaps matches TRBD2 (6 bases). Trimming left V 2 bases short and J 0 bases short, with 8 bases between. Germline CDR1 reads MNHEY; CDR2 reads SVGAGI. The CDR3 contains 15 residues. CDR3: CASSYGGSSYNEQFF. DNA for the CDR3: TGTGCCAGCAGTTACGGGGGGAGCTCCTACAATGAGCAGTTCTTC.

This clone has a count of ten or more. The chain carries TRBV10-2 and TRBJ1-2; TRBD1 matches 7 bases. The CDR3 sequence is 12 residues long. V was pared by 6 bases and J by 4 bases, with 2 bases of the junction left unmatched. The germline V gene encodes CDR1 WSHSY and CDR2 SAAADI. The CDR3: CASRRDSYGYTF. The DNA for the CDR3 is TGCGCCAGCAGGAGGGACAGCTATGGCTACACCTTC.

V is TRBV18 and J is TRBJ2-2; the match to TRBD2 covers 11 bases. J gave up 8 bases and V 3 bases, and 11 bases lay outside the gene matches. The CDR3 consists of 17 residues. Germline V CDR1 and CDR2: KGHSH, LQKENI. DNA for the CDR3: TGTGCCAGCTCACCGCGCGGGACTAGCGGAGGAGGTGGGGAGCTGTTTTTT. It specifies CASSPRGTSGGGGELFF.

The table lists this clone with a few counts. This chain joins TRBV27 and TRBJ1-2, with TRBD1 matching 7 bases. The junction had 10 bases not matched to a gene; V was cut back by 8 bases and J by 4 bases. The germline gives CDR1 MNHEY, CDR2 SMNVEV (reference sequence). This CDR3 has 14 residues. The chain's CDR3 is CASSQGSTGYGYTF. CDR3 nucleotides: TGTGCCAGCTCACAGGGGAGCACGGGCTATGGCTACACCTTC.

This clone was detected only once. The CDR3 loop is CASSQGGLLVLPEQYF. The CDR3 DNA follows: TGTGCCAGCAGCCAAGGCGGGCTACTAGTCCTTCCCGAGCAGTACTTC. The chain has TRBV3-1 (or the pseudogene TRBV3-2) and TRBJ2-7, with D maybe TRBD2 (5 bases). This CDR3 has 16 residues. Germline V lookup: CDR1 LGHDT, CDR2 YNNKEL (reference sequence). Trimming pared 1 base from V and 6 bases from J, leaving 19 bases between.

This clone was seen a few times. The chain recombines TRBV7-9 with TRBJ1-1, with D unclear. Germline V gives CDR1 SEHNR, CDR2 FQNEAQ (reference sequence). V lost 0 bases, J lost 8 bases, and 7 bases lay in between. The CDR3 is 12 amino acids. The CDR3 here is CASSLAGGEAFF. CDR3 sequence (DNA): TGTGCCAGCAGCTTAGCCGGCGGGGAAGCTTTCTTT.

The rearrangement joins TRBV7-2 to TRBJ2-7; the D gene is possibly TRBD2 (6 bases). V lost 5 bases to trimming and J lost 2 bases, with 13 bases between them. The CDR3 extends over 14 amino acids. Germline V gene data show CDR1 as SGHTA and CDR2 as FQGNSA. CDR3 protein: CASSPEAGPYEQYF. The CDR3 DNA sequence: TGTGCCAGCAGCCCCGAGGCGGGGCCCTACGAGCAGTACTTC.

The chain combines TRBV28 with TRBJ2-7, with 12 positions matching TRBD2. There are 18 residues in the CDR3. Germline lookup yields CDR1 MDHEN and CDR2 SYDVKM. Trimming took 6 bases from V and 2 from J; bases not matched to a gene: 14. This CDR3 reads CASSSAGSWTSGAYEQYF. The CDR3, as DNA: TGTGCCAGCAGCTCGGCCGGGTCATGGACTAGCGGGGCCTACGAGCAGTACTTC.

The table lists this clone with a count of one. This chain joins TRBV5-4 and TRBJ2-7; 12 bases agree with TRBD2. The J segment lost 5 bases and the V segment lost 3 bases, leaving 6 bases of the junction unmatched. CDR3 length: 15 residues. Germline values: CDR1 SGHNT, CDR2 YYREEE (reference sequence). In nucleotides, the CDR3 is TGTGCCAGCAGCTCGAGACTAGCGGGAGACCACGAGCAGTACTTC. Its translation: CASSSRLAGDHEQYF.

The gene calls are TRBV19 and TRBJ2-7; 11 nucleotides align to TRBD2. Germline V gene sequence: CDR1 LNHDA, CDR2 SQIVND (reference sequence). CDR3 length equals 15 residues. V trimming: 3 bases; J trimming: 2 bases; junction bases outside the gene matches: 3. The CDR3 region has the DNA TGTGCCAGTAGTATCGGGACTAGCGGCACCTACGAGCAGTACTTC. Translating gives CASSIGTSGTYEQYF.

This rearrangement joins TRBV11-1 to TRBJ2-1, with TRBD2 identical over 11 bases. This CDR3 has 16 amino acids. Germline assignment: CDR1 SGHAT and CDR2 FQDESV (reference sequence). Germline trimming cut 7 bases from V and 4 bases from J; bases unmatched to any gene: 9. CDR3 region: CASTLKRLAGYNEQFF. CDR3 sequence (DNA): TGTGCCAGCACCCTCAAGAGACTAGCGGGGTACAATGAGCAGTTCTTC.